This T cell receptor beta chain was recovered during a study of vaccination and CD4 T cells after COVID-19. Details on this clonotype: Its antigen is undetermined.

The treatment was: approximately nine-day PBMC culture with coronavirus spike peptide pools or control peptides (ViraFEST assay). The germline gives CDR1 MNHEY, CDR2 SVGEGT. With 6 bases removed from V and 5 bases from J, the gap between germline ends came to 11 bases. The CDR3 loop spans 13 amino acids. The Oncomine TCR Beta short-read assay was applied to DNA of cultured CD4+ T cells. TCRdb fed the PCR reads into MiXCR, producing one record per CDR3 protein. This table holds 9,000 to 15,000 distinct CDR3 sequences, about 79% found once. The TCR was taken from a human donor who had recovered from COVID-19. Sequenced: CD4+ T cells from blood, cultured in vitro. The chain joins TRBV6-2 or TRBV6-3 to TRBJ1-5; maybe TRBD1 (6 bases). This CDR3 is CASRTYRDQPQHF. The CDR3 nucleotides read TGTGCCAGCAGGACTTACAGGGATCAGCCCCAGCATTTT.